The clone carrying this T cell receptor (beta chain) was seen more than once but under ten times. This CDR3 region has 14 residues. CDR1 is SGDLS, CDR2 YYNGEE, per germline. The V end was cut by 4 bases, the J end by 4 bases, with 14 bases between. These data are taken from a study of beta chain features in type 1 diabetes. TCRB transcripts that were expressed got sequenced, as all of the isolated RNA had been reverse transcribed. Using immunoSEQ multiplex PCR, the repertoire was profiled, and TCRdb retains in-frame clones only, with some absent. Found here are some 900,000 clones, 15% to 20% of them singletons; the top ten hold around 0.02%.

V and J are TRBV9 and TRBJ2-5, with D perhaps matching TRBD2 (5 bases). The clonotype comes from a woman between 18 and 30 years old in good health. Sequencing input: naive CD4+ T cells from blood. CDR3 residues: CASSKAGSRETQYF. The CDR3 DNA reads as TGTGCCAGCAGCAAGGCGGGTTCACGAGAGACCCAGTACTTC.